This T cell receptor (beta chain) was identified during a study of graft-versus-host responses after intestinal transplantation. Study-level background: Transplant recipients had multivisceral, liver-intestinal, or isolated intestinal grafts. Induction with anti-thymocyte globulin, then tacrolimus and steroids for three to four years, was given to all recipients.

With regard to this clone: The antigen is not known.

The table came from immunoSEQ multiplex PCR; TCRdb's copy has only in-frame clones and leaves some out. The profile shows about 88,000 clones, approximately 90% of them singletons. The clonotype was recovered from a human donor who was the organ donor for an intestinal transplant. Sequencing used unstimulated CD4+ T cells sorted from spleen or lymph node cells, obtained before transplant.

CDR3 sequence reads: CASSQVSGGKLAFF. For the CDR3, the DNA is TGTGCCAGCAGCCAAGTTTCTGGAGGGAAGCTTGCTTTCTTT. The chain has TRBV14 and TRBJ1-1; D remains unclear. This CDR3 comprises 14 residues. Germline CDR1 SGHDN, CDR2 FVKESK. V lost 1 base and J lost 11, with 17 bases in between.